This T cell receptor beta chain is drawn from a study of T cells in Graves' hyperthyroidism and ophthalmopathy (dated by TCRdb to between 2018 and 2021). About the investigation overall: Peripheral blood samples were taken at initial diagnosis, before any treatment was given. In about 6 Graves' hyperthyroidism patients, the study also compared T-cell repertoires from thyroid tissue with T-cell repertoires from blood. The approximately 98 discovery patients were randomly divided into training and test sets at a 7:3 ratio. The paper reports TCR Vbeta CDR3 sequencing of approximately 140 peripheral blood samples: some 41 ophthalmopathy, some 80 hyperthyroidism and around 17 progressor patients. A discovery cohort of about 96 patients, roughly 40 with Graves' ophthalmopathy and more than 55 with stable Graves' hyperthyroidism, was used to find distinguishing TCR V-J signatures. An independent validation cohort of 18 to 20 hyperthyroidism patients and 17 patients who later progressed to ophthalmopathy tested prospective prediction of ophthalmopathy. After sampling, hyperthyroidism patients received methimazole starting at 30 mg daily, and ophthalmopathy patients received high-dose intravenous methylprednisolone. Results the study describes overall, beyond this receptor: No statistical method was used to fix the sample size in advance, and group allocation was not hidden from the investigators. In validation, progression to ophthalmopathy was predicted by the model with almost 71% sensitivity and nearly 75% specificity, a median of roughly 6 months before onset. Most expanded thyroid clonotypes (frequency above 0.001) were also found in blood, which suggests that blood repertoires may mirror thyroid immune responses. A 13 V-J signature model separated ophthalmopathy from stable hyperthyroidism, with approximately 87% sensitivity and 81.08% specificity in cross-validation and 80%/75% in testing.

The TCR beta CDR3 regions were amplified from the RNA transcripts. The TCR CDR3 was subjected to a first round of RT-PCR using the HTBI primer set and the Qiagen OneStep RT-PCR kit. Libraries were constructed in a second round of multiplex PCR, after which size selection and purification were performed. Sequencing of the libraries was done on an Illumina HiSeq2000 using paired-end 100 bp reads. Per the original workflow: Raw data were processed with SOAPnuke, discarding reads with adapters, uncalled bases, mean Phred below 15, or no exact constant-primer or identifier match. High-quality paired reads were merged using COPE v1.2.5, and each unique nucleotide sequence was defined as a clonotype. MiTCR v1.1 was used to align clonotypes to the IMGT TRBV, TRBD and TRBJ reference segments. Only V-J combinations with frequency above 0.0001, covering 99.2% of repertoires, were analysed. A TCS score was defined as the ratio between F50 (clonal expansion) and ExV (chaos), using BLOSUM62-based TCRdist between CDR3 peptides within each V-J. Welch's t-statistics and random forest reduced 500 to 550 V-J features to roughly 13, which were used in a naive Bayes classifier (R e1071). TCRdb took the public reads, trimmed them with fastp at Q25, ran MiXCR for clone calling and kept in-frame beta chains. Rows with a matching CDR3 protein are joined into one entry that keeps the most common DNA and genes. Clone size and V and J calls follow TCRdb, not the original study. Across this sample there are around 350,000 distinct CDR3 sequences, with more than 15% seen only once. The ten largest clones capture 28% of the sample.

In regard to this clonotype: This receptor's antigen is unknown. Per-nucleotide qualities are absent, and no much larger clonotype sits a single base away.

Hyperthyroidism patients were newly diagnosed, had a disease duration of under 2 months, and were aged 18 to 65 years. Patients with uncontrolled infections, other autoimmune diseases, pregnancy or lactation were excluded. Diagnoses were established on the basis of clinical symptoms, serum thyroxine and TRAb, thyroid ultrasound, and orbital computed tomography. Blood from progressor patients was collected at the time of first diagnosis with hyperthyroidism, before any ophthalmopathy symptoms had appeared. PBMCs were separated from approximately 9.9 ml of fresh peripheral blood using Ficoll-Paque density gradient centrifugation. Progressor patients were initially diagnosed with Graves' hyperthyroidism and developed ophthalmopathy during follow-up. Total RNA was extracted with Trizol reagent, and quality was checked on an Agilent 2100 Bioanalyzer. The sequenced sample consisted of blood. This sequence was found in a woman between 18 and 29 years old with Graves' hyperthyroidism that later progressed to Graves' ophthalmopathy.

DNA sequence: TGTGCCAGCAGCCATGGGGGGCCCTCTGGAAACACCATATATTTT. Translated, it gives CASSHGGPSGNTIYF. Here the chain combines TRBV7-2 and TRBJ1-3; the D gene is perhaps TRBD1, from 6 matching bases. Trimming removed 5 bases from V and 0 bases from J, leaving 11 bases between the germline ends. CDR1 SGHTA and CDR2 FQGNSA are derived from the germline V gene. Measured from the cysteine to the phenylalanine, the CDR3 is 15 residues long. Here the CDR3 DNA is all that survives: 45 bases in frame from base 1.